This T cell receptor (beta chain) is from a study of shared clonotypes between healthy human individuals. General observations from the study: Genetic and exposure-history diversity was limited by the small donor number. Naive subsets usually exceeded memory subsets in estimated richness.

This CDR3 comprises 16 residues. V gave up 5 bases and J gave up 5 bases; unmatched junction bases: 12. Germline V CDR1 and CDR2: SGHKS, YYEKEE (reference sequence). Each PCR replicate from the sorted subsets contained around 0.2 ug DNA, which is some 30,000 T cell genomes. The data were produced by immunoSEQ multiplex PCR, yet TCRdb's version contains in-frame clones alone and is incomplete. The data contain about 230,000 clones, 60% to 70% of them seen just once; the ten biggest clones take up over 8.5%. Recent vaccinations or acute infections were absent in the healthy HIV-negative adult donors. Concerning this clone: The antigen is undetermined.

The V gene is TRBV5-5, the J gene TRBJ1-5; TRBD1 matches 8 bases. The origin of this receptor is a man aged 25-40 years in good health. The sample was memory CD4+ T cells sorted from blood. Regarding subset: CD45RA-negative fraction. CDR3 bases: TGTGCCAGCAGTCTTTCGAGACAGGGGTCTTATCAGCCCCAGCATTTT. It encodes CASSLSRQGSYQPQHF. The complete variable domain, with remaining parts taken from reference TRBV5-5 and TRBJ1-5, reads DAGVTQSPTHLIKTRGQQVTLRCSPISGHKSVSWYQQVLGQGPQFIFQYYEKEERGRGNFPDRFSARQFPNYSSELNVNALLLGDSALYLCASSLSRQGSYQPQHFGDGTRLSIL.